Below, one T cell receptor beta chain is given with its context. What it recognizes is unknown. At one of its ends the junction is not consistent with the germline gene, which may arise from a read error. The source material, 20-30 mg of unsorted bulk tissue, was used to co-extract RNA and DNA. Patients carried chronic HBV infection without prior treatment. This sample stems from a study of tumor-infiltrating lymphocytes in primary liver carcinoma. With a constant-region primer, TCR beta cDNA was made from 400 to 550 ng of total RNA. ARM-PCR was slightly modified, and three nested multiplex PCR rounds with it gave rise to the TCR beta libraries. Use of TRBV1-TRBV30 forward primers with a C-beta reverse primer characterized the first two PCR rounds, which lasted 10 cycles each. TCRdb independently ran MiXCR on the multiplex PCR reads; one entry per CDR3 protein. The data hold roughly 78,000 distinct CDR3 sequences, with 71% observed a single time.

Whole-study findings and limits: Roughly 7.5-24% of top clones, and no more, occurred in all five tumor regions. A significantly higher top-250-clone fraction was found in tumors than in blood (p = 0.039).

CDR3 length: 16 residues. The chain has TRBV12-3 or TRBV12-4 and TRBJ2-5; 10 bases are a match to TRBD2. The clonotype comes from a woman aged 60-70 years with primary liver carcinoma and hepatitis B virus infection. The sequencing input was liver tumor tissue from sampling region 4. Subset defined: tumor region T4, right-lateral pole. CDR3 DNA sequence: TGTGCCATCAGTGATCCGCGGACTAGCGGCCCGGAGACCCAGTACTTC. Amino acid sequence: CAISDPRTSGPETQYF.